This entry lists 11 T cell receptor beta chains sequenced from one sample in a study of cytomegalovirus exposure and HLA in healthy donors listed by TCRdb under 2017. Receptor amplification or capture employed the immunoSEQ multiplex PCR assay. For the multiplex PCR, a mixture combining 60 forward primers for TCR Vbeta segments and 13 reverse primers for TCR Jbeta segments was used. The source is immuneACCESS, and TCRdb retained only in-frame sequences with V and J called. Part of the clones is not carried over; for the studies checked, unresolved V genes explain less than half of this, and the remainder is unexplained. The sample table holds around 75,000 clones, of which around three quarters were seen once. 3% to 3.5% of the sample belongs to the ten largest clones. The sequenced material came from PBMCs. These receptors all come from a man in his forties in good health and CMV-seronegative.

The chain employs TRBV6-5 and TRBJ1-6; 9 bases map to TRBD1. Germline loops: CDR1 MNHEY, CDR2 SVGAGI. J was trimmed by 7 bases and V by 5 bases; bases with no gene match: 6. The CDR3 extends over 15 amino acids. The CDR3 spells CASSPGTGNNSPLHF. For the CDR3, the DNA is TGTGCCAGCAGTCCTGGGACAGGGAACAATTCACCCCTCCACTTT.

The chain is built from TRBV2 and TRBJ2-5; 7 bases fit TRBD2. The J segment lost 2 bases and the V segment lost 5 bases, leaving 8 bases of the junction unmatched. The CDR3 loop spans 15 amino acids. CDR1 is SNHLY, CDR2 FYNNEI, per germline. The CDR3 loop reads CASSPAAGVQETQYF. In nucleotides, the CDR3 is TGTGCCAGCAGTCCGGCGGCGGGGGTTCAAGAGACCCAGTACTTC.

This clone has just a few counts. The chain employs TRBV6-6 and TRBJ2-2, with 7 bases lining up with TRBD1. With 4 bases clipped from V and 0 bases from J, the junction kept 5 bases outside the gene matches. CDR1 MNHNY and CDR2 SVGAGI come from the germline V gene (reference sequence). This CDR3 has 16 amino acids. The CDR3 coding sequence is TGTGCCAGCAGTTCTGAGGGACAGCCGAACACCGGGGAGCTGTTTTTT. This sequence encodes CASSSEGQPNTGELFF.

This chain joins TRBV5-1 and TRBJ1-4; 10 nucleotides match TRBD1. The germline V gene encodes CDR1 SGHRS and CDR2 YFSETQ. CDR3 size: 14 residues. The V gene end was trimmed by 4 bases and the J gene end by 6 bases; junction bases not matched to a gene: 3. As DNA, the CDR3 is TGCGCCAGCAGCGGGGGACAGGGGCATGAAAAACTGTTTTTT. Its protein is CASSGGQGHEKLFF.

The chain links TRBV7-3 to TRBJ1-2; maybe TRBD1 (5 bases). The germline CDR1 and CDR2 sequences are SGHTA and FQGTGA. The CDR3 consists of 14 residues. V was trimmed by 5 bases and J by 8 bases, leaving 18 bases between them. The CDR3 bases are TGTGCCAGCAGCCTACAACCAGGGTGGCGCGGCTACACCTTC. Amino acid sequence: CASSLQPGWRGYTF.

V and J are TRBV28 and TRBJ2-2; D gene uncertain. The V end lost 5 bases, the J end lost 4 bases, and 8 bases lay between the germline ends. The CDR3 is made up of 13 amino acids. The V gene's germline CDR1 is MDHEN and CDR2 SYDVKM. The CDR3 loop is CASSRLITGELFF. CDR3 sequence (DNA): TGTGCCAGCAGTCGACTGATCACCGGGGAGCTGTTTTTT.

V is TRBV19 and J is TRBJ1-3, with no clear D. Trimming cost V 3 bases and J 0 bases, with 12 bases left between them. The germline V gene has CDR1 LNHDA and CDR2 SQIVND (reference sequence). The CDR3 consists of 16 residues. The CDR3 DNA is TGTGCCAGTAGTATTGGGAGCCTCTTCTCTGGAAACACCATATATTTT. Amino acid sequence: CASSIGSLFSGNTIYF.

The V and J genes are TRBV9 and TRBJ2-1; TRBD2 aligns across 10 bases. The CDR3 length is 17 residues. Germline CDR1 SGDLS, CDR2 YYNGEE. V lost 4 bases and J lost 8; bases outside the gene matches: 15. For the CDR3, the DNA is TGTGCCAGCAGCCTCGGGAGCGGGGGGGTTATACCCGATGAGCAGTTCTTC. Translating it yields CASSLGSGGVIPDEQFF.

This rearrangement joins TRBV4-2 to TRBJ1-1; TRBD1 is a possible D gene (5 bases). Germline CDR1 is LGHNA and CDR2 is YNFKEQ. CDR3 length: 14 amino acids. V lost 2 bases and J lost 1, with 8 bases in between. CDR3 DNA sequence: TGTGCCAGCAGCCAATTTACAGGGAACACTGAAGCTTTCTTT. It specifies CASSQFTGNTEAFF.

V is TRBV5-6 and J is TRBJ2-7, with 7 bases fitting TRBD1. V dropped 3 bases and J dropped 0; count of bases not matched to a gene: 12. The CDR3 loop spans 17 amino acids. Germline CDR1 is SGHDT and CDR2 is YYEEEE. This chain's CDR3 is CASSSTQGPQSSYEQYF. CDR3 coding DNA: TGTGCCAGCAGCTCGACACAGGGGCCCCAGTCCTCCTACGAGCAGTACTTC. Combining the CDR3 with reference TRBV5-6 and TRBJ2-7 gives the whole variable domain DAGVTQSPTHLIKTRGQQVTLRCSPKSGHDTVSWYQQALGQGPQFIFQYYEEEERQRGNFPDRFSGHQFPNYSSELNVNALLLGDSALYLCASSSTQGPQSSYEQYFGPGTRLTVT.

The chain couples TRBV14 to TRBJ2-1; 13 bases map to TRBD2. This CDR3 region has 15 residues. Germline V gene data show CDR1 as SGHDN and CDR2 as FVKESK. V lost 8 bases to trimming and J lost 4 bases; unmatched junction nucleotides: 5. The CDR3 sequence: CASRLAGGGYNEQFF. The CDR3 nucleotides read TGTGCCAGCCGACTAGCGGGGGGCGGGTACAATGAGCAGTTCTTC.